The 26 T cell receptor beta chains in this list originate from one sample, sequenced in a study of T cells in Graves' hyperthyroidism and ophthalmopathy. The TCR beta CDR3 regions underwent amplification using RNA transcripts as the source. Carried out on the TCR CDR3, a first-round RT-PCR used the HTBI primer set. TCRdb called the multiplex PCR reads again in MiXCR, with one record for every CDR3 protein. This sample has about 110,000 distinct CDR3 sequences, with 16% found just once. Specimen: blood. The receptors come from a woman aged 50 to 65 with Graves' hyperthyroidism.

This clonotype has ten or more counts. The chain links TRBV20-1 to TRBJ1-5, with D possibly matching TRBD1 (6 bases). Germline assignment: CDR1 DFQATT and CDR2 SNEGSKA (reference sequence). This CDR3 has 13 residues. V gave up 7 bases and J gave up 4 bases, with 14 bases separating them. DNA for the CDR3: TGCAGTGTCAAAAGTACAGGGAATCAGCCCCAGCATTTT. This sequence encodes CSVKSTGNQPQHF.

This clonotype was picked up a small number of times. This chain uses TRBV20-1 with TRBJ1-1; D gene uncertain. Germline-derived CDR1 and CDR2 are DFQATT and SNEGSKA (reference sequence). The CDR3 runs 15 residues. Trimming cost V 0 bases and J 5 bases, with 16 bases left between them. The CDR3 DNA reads TGCAGTGCTAGAGACAGTTTGCGGGGTCGGACTGAAGCTTTCTTT. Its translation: CSARDSLRGRTEAFF.

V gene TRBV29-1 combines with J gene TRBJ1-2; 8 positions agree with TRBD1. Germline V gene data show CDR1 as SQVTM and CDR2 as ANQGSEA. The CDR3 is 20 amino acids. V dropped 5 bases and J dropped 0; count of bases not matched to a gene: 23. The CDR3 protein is CSVRLSDRDRPRRANYGYTF. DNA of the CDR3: TGCAGCGTTCGACTATCCGACCGGGACAGGCCTCGTCGAGCTAACTATGGCTACACCTTC.

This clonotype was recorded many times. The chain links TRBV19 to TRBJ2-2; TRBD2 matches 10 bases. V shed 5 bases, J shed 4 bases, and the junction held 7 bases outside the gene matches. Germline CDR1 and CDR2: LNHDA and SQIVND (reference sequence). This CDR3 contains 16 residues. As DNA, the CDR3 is TGTGCCAGTAGTTTTCTAGCGGGAGCGGCCACCGGGGAGCTGTTTTTT. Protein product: CASSFLAGAATGELFF.

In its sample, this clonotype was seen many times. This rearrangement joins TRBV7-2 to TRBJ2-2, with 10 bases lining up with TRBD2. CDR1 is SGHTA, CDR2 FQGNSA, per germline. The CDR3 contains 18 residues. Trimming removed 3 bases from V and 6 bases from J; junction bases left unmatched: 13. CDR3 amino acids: CASSFPAGGYLPSGELFF. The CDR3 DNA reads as TGTGCCAGCAGCTTCCCAGCGGGAGGGTATTTACCATCCGGGGAGCTGTTTTTT.

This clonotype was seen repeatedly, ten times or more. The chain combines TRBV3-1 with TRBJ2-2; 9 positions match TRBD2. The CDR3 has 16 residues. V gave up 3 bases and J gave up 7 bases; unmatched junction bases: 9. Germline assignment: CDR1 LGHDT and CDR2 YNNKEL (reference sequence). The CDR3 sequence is CASSHDSGSLGGELFF. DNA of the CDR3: TGTGCCAGCAGCCATGATAGCGGGAGTCTGGGCGGGGAGCTGTTTTTT.

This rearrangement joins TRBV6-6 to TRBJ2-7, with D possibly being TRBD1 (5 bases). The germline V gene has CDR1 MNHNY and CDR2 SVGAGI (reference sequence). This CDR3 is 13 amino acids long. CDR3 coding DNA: TGTGCCAGCGGTTACGGTACAGGTTACGAGCAGTACGTC. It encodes CASGYGTGYEQYV.

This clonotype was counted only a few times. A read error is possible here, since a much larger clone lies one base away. CDR3 amino acids: CASGLTDRGNSPLHF. The CDR3 DNA follows: TGTGCCAGCGGTTTAACCGACAGGGGAAATTCACCCCTCCACTTT. V is TRBV11-2 and J is TRBJ1-6; 8 nucleotides align to TRBD1. The germline V gene has CDR1 SGHAT and CDR2 FQNNGV. V lost 8 bases, J lost 7 bases, and 10 bases stayed unmatched. The CDR3 has 15 amino acids.

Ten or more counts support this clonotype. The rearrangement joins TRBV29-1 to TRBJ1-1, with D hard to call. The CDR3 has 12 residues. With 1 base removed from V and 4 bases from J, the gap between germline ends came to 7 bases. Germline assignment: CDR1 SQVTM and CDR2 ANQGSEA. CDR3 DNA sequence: TGCAGCGTTGAAGGACCGAGCACTGAAGCTTTCTTT. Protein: CSVEGPSTEAFF.

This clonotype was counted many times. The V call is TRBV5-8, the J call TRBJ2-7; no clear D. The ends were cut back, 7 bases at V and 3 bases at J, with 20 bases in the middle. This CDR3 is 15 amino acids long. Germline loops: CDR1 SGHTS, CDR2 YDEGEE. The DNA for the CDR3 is TGTGCCAGCTCGAAGTCAACAGACGATTACTACGAGCAGTACGTC. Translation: CASSKSTDDYYEQYV.

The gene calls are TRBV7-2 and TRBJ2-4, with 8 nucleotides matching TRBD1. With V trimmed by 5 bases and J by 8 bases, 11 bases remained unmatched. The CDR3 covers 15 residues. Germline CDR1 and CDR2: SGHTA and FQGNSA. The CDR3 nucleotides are TGTGCCAGCAGCCCAGCGGCAGGGGGCTCGGACATTCAGTACTTC. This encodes CASSPAAGGSDIQYF.

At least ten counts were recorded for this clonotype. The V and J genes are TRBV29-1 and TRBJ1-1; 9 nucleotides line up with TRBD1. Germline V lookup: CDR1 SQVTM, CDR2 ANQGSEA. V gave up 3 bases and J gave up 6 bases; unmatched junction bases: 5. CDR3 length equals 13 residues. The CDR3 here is CSVEGTGWPEAFF. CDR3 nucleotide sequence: TGCAGCGTTGAGGGGACAGGGTGGCCTGAAGCTTTCTTT.

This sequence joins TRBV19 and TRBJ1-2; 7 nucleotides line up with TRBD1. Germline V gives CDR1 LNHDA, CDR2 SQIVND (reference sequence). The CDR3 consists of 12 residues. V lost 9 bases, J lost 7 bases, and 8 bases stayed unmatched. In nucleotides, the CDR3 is TGTGCCAGCAATAACAGGGGCGCTGGCTACACCTTC. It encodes CASNNRGAGYTF.

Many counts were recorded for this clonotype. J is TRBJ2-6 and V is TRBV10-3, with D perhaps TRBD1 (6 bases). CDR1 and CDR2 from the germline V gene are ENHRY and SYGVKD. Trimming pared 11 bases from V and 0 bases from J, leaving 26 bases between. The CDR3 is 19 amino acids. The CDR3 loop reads CASTEPDSSPSSGANVLTF. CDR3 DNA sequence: TGTGCCTCTACAGAGCCGGACAGTTCCCCGAGCTCTGGGGCCAACGTCCTGACTTTC.

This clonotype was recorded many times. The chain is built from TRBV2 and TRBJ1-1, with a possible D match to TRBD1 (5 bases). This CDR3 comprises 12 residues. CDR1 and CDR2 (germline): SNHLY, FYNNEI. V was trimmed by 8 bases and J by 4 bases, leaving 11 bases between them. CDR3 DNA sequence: TGTGCCAGCCATATTGGGGGCACTGAAGCTTTCTTT. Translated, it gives CASHIGGTEAFF.

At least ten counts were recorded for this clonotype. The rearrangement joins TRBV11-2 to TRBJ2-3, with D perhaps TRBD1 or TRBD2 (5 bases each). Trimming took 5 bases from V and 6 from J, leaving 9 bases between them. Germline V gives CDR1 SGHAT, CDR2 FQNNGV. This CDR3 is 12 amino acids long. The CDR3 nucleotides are TGTGCCAGCAGCCATTGGGGGGATACGCAGTATTTT. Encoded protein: CASSHWGDTQYF. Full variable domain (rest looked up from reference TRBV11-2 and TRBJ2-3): EAGVAQSPRYKIIEKRQSVAFWCNPISGHATLYWYQQILGQGPKLLIQFQNNGVVDDSQLPKDRFSAERLKGVDSTLKIQPAKLEDSAVYLCASSHWGDTQYFGPGTRLTVL.

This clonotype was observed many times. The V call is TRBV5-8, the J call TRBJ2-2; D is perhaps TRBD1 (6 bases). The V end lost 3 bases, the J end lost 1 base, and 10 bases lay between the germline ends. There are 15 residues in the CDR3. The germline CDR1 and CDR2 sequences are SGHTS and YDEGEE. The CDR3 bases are TGTGCCAGCAGCTCCTTACAGGGGAACACCGGGGAGCTGTTTTTT. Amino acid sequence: CASSSLQGNTGELFF.

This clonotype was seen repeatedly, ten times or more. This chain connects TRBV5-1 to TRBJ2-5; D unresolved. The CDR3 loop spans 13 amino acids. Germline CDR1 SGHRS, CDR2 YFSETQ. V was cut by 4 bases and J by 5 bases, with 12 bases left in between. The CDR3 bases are TGCGCCAGCAGCCTCGGCTCCCAGGAGACCCAGTACTTC. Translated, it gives CASSLGSQETQYF.

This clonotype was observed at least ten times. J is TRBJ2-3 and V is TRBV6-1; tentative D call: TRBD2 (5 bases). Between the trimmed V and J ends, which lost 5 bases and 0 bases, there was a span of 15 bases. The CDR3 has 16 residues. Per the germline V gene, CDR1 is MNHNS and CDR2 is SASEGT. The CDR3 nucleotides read TGTGCCAGCAGTCGAGGACTGCACGGAAGCACAGATACGCAGTATTTT. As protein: CASSRGLHGSTDTQYF.

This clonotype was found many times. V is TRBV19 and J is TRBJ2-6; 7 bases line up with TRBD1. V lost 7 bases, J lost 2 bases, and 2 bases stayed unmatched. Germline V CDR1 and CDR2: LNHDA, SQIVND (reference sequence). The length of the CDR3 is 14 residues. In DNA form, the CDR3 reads TGTGCCAGTAACCAGGGGGCTGGGGCCAACGTCCTGACTTTC. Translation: CASNQGAGANVLTF. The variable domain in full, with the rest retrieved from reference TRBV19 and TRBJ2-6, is DGGITQSPKYLFRKEGQNVTLSCEQNLNHDAMYWYRQDPGQGLRLIYYSQIVNDFQKGDIAEGYSVSREKKESFPLTVTSAQKNPTAFYLCASNQGAGANVLTFGAGSRLTVL.

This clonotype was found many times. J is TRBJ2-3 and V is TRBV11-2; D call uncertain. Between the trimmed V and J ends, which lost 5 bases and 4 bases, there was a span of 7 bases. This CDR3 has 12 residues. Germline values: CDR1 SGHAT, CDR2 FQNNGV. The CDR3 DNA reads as TGTGCCAGCAGCCTTGGAGCAGATACGCAGTATTTT. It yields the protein CASSLGADTQYF.

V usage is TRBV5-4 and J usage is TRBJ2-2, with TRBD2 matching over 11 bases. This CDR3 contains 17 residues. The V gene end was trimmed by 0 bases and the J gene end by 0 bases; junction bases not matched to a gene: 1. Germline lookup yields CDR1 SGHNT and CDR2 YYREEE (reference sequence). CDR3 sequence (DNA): TGTGCCAGCAGCTTGGTACTAGCGGGAGCGAACACCGGGGAGCTGTTTTTT. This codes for CASSLVLAGANTGELFF.

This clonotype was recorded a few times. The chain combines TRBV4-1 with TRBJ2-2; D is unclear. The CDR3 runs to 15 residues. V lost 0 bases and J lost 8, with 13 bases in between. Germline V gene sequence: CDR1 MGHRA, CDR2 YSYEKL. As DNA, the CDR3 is TGCGCCAGCAGCCAAGATGTCAGCGTAGGGGGGGAGCTGTTTTTT. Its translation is CASSQDVSVGGELFF.

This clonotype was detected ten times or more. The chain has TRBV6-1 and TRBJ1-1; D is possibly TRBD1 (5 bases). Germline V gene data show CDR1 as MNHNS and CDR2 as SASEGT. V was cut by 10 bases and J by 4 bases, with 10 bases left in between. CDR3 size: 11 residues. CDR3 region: CATQGLTEAFF. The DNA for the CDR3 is TGTGCCACCCAGGGTCTCACTGAAGCTTTCTTT.

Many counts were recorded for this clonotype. The CDR3 coding sequence is TGTGCCTGGAGTCTAGCAGAAACCGGGGAGCTGTTTTTT. It yields the protein CAWSLAETGELFF. The chain joins TRBV30 to TRBJ2-2; D perhaps matches TRBD2 (5 bases). The CDR3 is 13 amino acids. CDR1 and CDR2 (germline): GTSNPN, SVGIG (reference sequence). Trimming stripped 2 bases from V and 5 bases from J, with 9 bases between.

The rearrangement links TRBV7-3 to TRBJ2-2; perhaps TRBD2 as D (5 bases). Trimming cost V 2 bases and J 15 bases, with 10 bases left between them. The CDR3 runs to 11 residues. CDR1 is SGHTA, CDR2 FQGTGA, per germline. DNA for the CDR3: TGTGCCAGCAGCTTAGAGGGTAACTTGTTTTTT. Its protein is CASSLEGNLFF.